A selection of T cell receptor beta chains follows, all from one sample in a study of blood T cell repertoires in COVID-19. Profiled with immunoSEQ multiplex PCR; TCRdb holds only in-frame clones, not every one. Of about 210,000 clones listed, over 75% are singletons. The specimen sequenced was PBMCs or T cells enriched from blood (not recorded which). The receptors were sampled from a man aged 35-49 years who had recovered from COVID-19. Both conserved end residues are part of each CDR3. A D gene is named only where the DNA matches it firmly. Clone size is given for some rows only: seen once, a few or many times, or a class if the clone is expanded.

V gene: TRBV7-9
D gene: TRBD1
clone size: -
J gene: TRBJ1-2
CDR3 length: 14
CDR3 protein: CASSLTGGTYGYTF
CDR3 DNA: TGTGCCAGCAGCCTAACAGGGGGAACCTATGGCTACACCTTC

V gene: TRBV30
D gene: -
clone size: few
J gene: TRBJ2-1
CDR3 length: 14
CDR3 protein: CAWSVLVYNNEQFF
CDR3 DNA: TGTGCCTGGAGTGTACTGGTCTATAACAATGAGCAGTTCTTC

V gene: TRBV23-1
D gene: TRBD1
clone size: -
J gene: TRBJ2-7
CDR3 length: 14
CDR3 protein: CASISTGEEYEQYF
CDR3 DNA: TGCGCCAGCATATCGACAGGGGAGGAGTACGAGCAGTACTTC

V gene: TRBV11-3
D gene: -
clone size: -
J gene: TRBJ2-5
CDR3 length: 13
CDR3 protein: CASSLRGRETQYF
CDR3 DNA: TGTGCCAGCAGCTTAAGAGGGCGAGAGACCCAGTACTTC

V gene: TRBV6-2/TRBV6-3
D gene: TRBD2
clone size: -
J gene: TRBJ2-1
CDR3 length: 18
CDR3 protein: CASSYLPYGGGLHNEQFF
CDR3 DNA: TGTGCCAGCAGTTACCTCCCCTATGGGGGAGGGCTCCACAATGAGCAGTTCTTC

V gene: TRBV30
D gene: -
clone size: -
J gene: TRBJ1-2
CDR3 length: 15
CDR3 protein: CAWAGRRGLYVGYTF
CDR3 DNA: TGTGCCTGGGCTGGGCGGCGGGGCCTATATGTTGGCTACACCTTC

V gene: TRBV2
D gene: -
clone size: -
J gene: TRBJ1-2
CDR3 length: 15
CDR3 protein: CASSEFWGTNYGYTF
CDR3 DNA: TGTGCCAGCAGTGAGTTTTGGGGCACCAACTATGGCTACACCTTC

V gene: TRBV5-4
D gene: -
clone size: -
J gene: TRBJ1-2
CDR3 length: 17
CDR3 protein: CASSLEFTAGMIDGYTF
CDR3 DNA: TGTGCCAGCAGCTTAGAGTTCACCGCAGGGATGATAGATGGCTACACCTTC

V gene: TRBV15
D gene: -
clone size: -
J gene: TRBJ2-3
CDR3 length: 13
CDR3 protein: CATSRDEQDTQYF
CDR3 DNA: TGTGCCACCAGCAGAGATGAACAAGATACGCAGTATTTT

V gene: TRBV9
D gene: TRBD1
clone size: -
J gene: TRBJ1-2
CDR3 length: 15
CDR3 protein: CASSPHIDRGHGYTF
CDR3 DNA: TGTGCCAGCAGCCCTCATATCGACAGGGGCCATGGCTACACCTTC

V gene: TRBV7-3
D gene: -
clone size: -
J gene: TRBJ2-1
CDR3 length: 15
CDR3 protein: CASSLTGGSYNEQFF
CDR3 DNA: TGTGCCAGCAGCTTAACGGGGGGATCCTACAATGAGCAGTTCTTC

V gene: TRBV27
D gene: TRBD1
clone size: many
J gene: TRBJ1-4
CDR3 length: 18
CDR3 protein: CASRPLGTAGSTNEKLFF
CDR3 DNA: TGTGCCAGCAGACCCCTGGGGACAGCCGGATCAACTAATGAAAAACTGTTTTTT

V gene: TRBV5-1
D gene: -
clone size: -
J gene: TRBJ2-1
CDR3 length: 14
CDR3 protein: CASSTGQGGDEQFF
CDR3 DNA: TGCGCCAGCAGCACTGGACAAGGGGGAGATGAGCAGTTCTTC

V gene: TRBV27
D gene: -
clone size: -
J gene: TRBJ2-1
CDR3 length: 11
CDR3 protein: CASSFSNEQFF
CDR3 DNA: TGTGCCAGCAGTTTTAGCAATGAGCAGTTCTTC

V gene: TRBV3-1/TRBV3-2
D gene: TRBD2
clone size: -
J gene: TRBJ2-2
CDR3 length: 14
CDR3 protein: CASNFGTKAGELFF
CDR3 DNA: TGTGCCAGCAACTTCGGGACTAAAGCCGGGGAGCTGTTTTTT

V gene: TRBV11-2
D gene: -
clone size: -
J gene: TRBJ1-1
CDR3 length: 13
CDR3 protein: CASSTGQKTEAFF
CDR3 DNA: TGTGCCAGCAGCACCGGACAGAAAACTGAAGCTTTCTTT

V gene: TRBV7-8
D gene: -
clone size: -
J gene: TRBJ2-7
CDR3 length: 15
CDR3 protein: CASSLRPSGYYEQYF
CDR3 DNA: TGTGCCAGCAGCTTAAGACCCTCGGGGTACTACGAGCAGTACTTC

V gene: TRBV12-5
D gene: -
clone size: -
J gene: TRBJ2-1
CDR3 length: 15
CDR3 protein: CASGRGHGWYNEQFF
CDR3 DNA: TGTGCTAGTGGGCGGGGCCACGGCTGGTACAATGAGCAGTTCTTC

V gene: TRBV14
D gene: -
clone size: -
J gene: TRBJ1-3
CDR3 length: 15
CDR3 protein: CATPGRVLSGNTIYF
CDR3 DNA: TGTGCCACCCCCGGGAGAGTCCTCTCTGGAAACACCATATATTTT

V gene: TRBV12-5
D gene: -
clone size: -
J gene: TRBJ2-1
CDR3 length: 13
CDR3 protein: CASRGSPDNEQFF
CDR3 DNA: TGTGCTAGTCGGGGGTCACCCGACAATGAGCAGTTCTTC

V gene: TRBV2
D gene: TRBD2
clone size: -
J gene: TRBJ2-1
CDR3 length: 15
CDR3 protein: CASSETTSAYYEQFF
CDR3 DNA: TGTGCCAGCAGTGAAACGACTAGCGCCTATTATGAGCAGTTCTTC

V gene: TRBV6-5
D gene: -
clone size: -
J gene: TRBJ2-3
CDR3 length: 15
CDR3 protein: CASSHSGTSTDTQYF
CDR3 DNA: TGTGCCAGCAGTCACTCCGGGACTTCCACAGATACGCAGTATTTT

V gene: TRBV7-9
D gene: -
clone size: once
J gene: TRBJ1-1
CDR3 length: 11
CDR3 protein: CASRRVAEAFF
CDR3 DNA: TGTGCCAGCAGGAGGGTGGCTGAAGCTTTCTTT